These 21 T cell receptor beta chains share one sample of origin, sequenced in a study of T cell responses to AZD1222 COVID-19 vaccine (dated by TCRdb to the early 2020s). Sample time point, as interpreted from the label and publication: baseline before first vaccination. The library came from the immunoSEQ multiplex PCR assay. TCRdb limited this immuneACCESS table to in-frame rearrangements with V and J called. A share of clones is missing; checked studies link under half to unresolved V genes, and the rest is unexplained. The sample table shows 150,000 to 200,000 clones, and around 90% are seen once. The leading ten clones occupy around 6.4% of the sample. This specimen was peripheral blood, taken on day 0 of AZD1222 vaccination. These receptor sequences come from an adult in good health.

The gene calls are TRBV18 and TRBJ1-3; TRBD1 might be the D (6 bases). This CDR3 comprises 16 residues. The germline V gene encodes CDR1 KGHSH and CDR2 LQKENI. Trimming left V 5 bases short and J 0 bases short, with 14 bases between. The CDR3 sequence: CASSSSTGSSGNTIYF. The CDR3 DNA reads as TGTGCCAGCTCATCCTCGACAGGCTCCTCTGGAAACACCATATATTTT.

The chain combines TRBV4-3 with TRBJ2-3, with 9 positions matching TRBD2. Germline CDR1 is LGHNA and CDR2 is YSLEER. The ends lost 0 bases at V and 1 base at J; junction bases unmatched: 8. CDR3 length: 18 amino acids. CDR3 DNA sequence: TGCGCCAGCAGCCAAGATTACAGGCGGGAGGGAGGCACAGATACGCAGTATTTT. Its protein product is CASSQDYRREGGTDTQYF.

Judged by abundance, this clone is medium-sized. The chain employs TRBV19 and TRBJ1-6; a possible D gene is TRBD1 (5 bases). CDR3 size: 13 residues. Per germline, CDR1 LNHDA and CDR2 SQIVND (reference sequence). Trimming cost V 6 bases and J 7 bases, with 10 bases left between them. DNA for the CDR3: TGTGCCAGTAGCAGGGTAAGGAATTCACCCCTCCACTTT. Protein: CASSRVRNSPLHF. The full variable domain, completed using reference TRBV19 and TRBJ1-6, is DGGITQSPKYLFRKEGQNVTLSCEQNLNHDAMYWYRQDPGQGLRLIYYSQIVNDFQKGDIAEGYSVSREKKESFPLTVTSAQKNPTAFYLCASSRVRNSPLHFGNGTRLTVT.

In this sample, this clone turned up once. CDR3 nucleotides: TGCGCCAGCAGCCACCTCGGGTCCGGGACAGTTATGTACGAGCAGTACTTC. Encoded protein: CASSHLGSGTVMYEQYF. This chain links TRBV4-1 with TRBJ2-7, with TRBD1 identical over 7 bases. There are 17 residues in the CDR3. Germline lookup yields CDR1 MGHRA and CDR2 YSYEKL. The V segment lost 3 bases and the J segment 4 bases; nucleotides outside the gene matches: 15.

The chain recombines TRBV11-2 with TRBJ2-2; perhaps TRBD1 as D (6 bases). V was clipped by 7 bases and J by 5 bases, with 17 bases between them. Germline V CDR1 and CDR2: SGHAT, FQNNGV. The CDR3 length is 15 residues. CDR3 region: CASTLIGGVTGELFF. CDR3 DNA: TGTGCCAGCACCCTGATAGGGGGAGTGACCGGGGAGCTGTTTTTT.

The chain joins TRBV3-1 (or the pseudogene TRBV3-2) to TRBJ2-3; 9 bases map to TRBD2. This CDR3 is built from 18 residues. Germline loops: CDR1 LGHDT, CDR2 YNNKEL (reference sequence). The V segment lost 0 bases and the J segment 2 bases; nucleotides outside the gene matches: 9. The CDR3 nucleotides are TGTGCCAGCAGCCAAGATCGGGCTAGCGGGGTGAACACAGATACGCAGTATTTT. Translation gives CASSQDRASGVNTDTQYF.

The chain uses TRBV29-1 and TRBJ2-1, with 12 bases identical to TRBD2. V lost 1 base and J lost 4; bases outside the gene matches: 8. CDR3 length equals 17 residues. Germline V lookup: CDR1 SQVTM, CDR2 ANQGSEA. CDR3 in DNA: TGCAGCGTTGAAGTGGAGAGGACTAGCGGGGTATACAATGAGCAGTTCTTC. It translates to CSVEVERTSGVYNEQFF.

The chain is built from TRBV5-5 and TRBJ1-3; no reliable D call. Germline V gives CDR1 SGHKS, CDR2 YYEKEE (reference sequence). This CDR3 spans 17 amino acids. The germline V and J ends were trimmed by 0 bases and 0 bases, with 13 bases remaining between them. DNA for the CDR3: TGTGCCAGCAGCTTGGCCGGGAGGTCTTACTCTGGAAACACCATATATTTT. As protein: CASSLAGRSYSGNTIYF.

The chain couples TRBV9 to TRBJ2-7, with 11 bases identical to TRBD2. The CDR3 contains 17 residues. CDR1 and CDR2 from the germline V gene are SGDLS and YYNGEE. Trimming took 3 bases from V and 1 from J; bases not matched to a gene: 9. CDR3 DNA: TGTGCCAGCAGCGAATCCGGGACTAGCGGTTTTTCCTACGAGCAGTACTTC. Its translation: CASSESGTSGFSYEQYF.

The chain carries TRBV19 and TRBJ1-2; 8 positions agree with TRBD1. This CDR3 is built from 15 residues. Germline lookup yields CDR1 LNHDA and CDR2 SQIVND (reference sequence). J gave up 5 bases and V 5 bases, and 10 bases lay outside the gene matches. In nucleotides, the CDR3 is TGTGCCAGTAGTCCCCCGACAGGGGTATATTATGGCTACACCTTC. Translated: CASSPPTGVYYGYTF.

This sequence joins TRBV18 and TRBJ1-3; D is uncertain. This CDR3 comprises 13 residues. V lost 3 bases, J lost 0 bases, and 3 bases lay in between. CDR1 is KGHSH and CDR2 is LQKENI in the germline V gene. The CDR3 region is CASSPDSGNTIYF. The CDR3 nucleotides read TGTGCCAGCTCACCCGACTCTGGAAACACCATATATTTT.

The chain couples TRBV28 to TRBJ1-2; D unresolved. The CDR3 extends over 13 amino acids. Between the trimmed V and J ends, which lost 10 bases and 4 bases, there was a span of 16 bases. Germline assignment: CDR1 MDHEN and CDR2 SYDVKM. The CDR3 sequence is CANSNRRGYGYTF. CDR3 sequence (DNA): TGTGCCAACTCGAATCGGCGTGGCTATGGCTACACCTTC.

V is TRBV7-6 and J is TRBJ2-1; D not certain. Trimming stripped 5 bases from V and 8 bases from J, with 10 bases between. The CDR3 sequence is 12 residues long. Germline V gives CDR1 SGHVS, CDR2 FNYEAQ. CDR3 coding DNA: TGTGCCAGCAGCATGACCTGGGATGAGCAGTTCTTC. Its translation: CASSMTWDEQFF.

The rearrangement joins TRBV19 to TRBJ2-3; D ambiguous. V was pared by 3 bases and J by 1 base, with 5 bases between. This CDR3 region has 13 residues. The germline CDR1 and CDR2 sequences are LNHDA and SQIVND (reference sequence). The DNA for the CDR3 is TGTGCCAGTAGTATTGGTGGCACAGATACGCAGTATTTT. It is translated as CASSIGGTDTQYF.

The J gene is TRBJ2-3, the V gene TRBV28; no definite D call. This CDR3 has 13 amino acids. The V gene's germline CDR1 is MDHEN and CDR2 SYDVKM. Deletions cut 7 bases from V and 5 bases from J, with 13 bases between. CDR3 coding DNA: TGTGCCAGCAAGGGTCCTCCGGTAGATACGCAGTATTTT. Its protein is CASKGPPVDTQYF.

The V gene is TRBV5-1, the J gene TRBJ1-6; a weak D match, TRBD1 (6 bases). V was shortened by 5 bases and J by 8 bases, with 17 bases between the two germline ends. CDR1 and CDR2 (germline): SGHRS, YFSETQ. CDR3 length: 15 amino acids. CDR3 DNA sequence: TGCGCCAGCAGACAGTCCGGGGGCGGTTATTCACCCCTCCACTTT. Encoded protein: CASRQSGGGYSPLHF.

This clone was observed once. The chain joins TRBV11-2 to TRBJ2-3, with no clear D. CDR3 length equals 12 residues. The germline V and J ends were trimmed by 8 bases and 5 bases, with 11 bases remaining between them. The germline CDR1 and CDR2 sequences are SGHAT and FQNNGV. Here the CDR3 reads CASRFQEDTQYF. Here the CDR3 DNA reads TGTGCCAGCCGGTTTCAAGAAGATACGCAGTATTTT. Using reference TRBV11-2 and TRBJ2-3 for the parts outside the CDR3, the full variable domain is EAGVAQSPRYKIIEKRQSVAFWCNPISGHATLYWYQQILGQGPKLLIQFQNNGVVDDSQLPKDRFSAERLKGVDSTLKIQPAKLEDSAVYLCASRFQEDTQYFGPGTRLTVL.

This clone was counted a single time. This chain joins TRBV11-2 and TRBJ1-6; D gene ambiguous. The CDR3 runs 14 residues. V gave up 3 bases and J gave up 8 bases, with 11 bases separating them. Per germline, CDR1 SGHAT and CDR2 FQNNGV. CDR3 DNA sequence: TGTGCCAGCAGCTTCCGGGAGATCGATTCACCCCTCCACTTT. It encodes CASSFREIDSPLHF.

V usage is TRBV19 and J usage is TRBJ1-1; D gene uncertain. This CDR3 contains 13 residues. CDR1 and CDR2 from the germline V gene are LNHDA and SQIVND (reference sequence). Trimming removed 7 bases at V and 1 base at J, with 10 bases between. CDR3: CASKPTPNTEAFF. The CDR3 nucleotides are TGTGCCAGTAAACCCACGCCGAACACTGAAGCTTTCTTT.

V usage is TRBV10-3 and J usage is TRBJ1-4, with D possibly being TRBD1 (6 bases). CDR3 size: 14 residues. Germline V lookup: CDR1 ENHRY, CDR2 SYGVKD. V was clipped by 8 bases and J by 8 bases, with 18 bases between them. CDR3 residues: CAIRGGHQGEKLFF. Written as DNA, the CDR3 is TGTGCCATCCGAGGGGGTCACCAAGGGGAAAAACTGTTTTTT.

This rearrangement joins TRBV5-4 to TRBJ2-2, with 10 bases matching TRBD2. There are 17 residues in the CDR3. Germline V gives CDR1 SGHNT, CDR2 YYREEE (reference sequence). Germline trimming cut 0 bases from V and 3 bases from J; bases unmatched to any gene: 5. The CDR3 bases are TGTGCCAGCAGCTTGGAGCTAGCGGGAGCCCACACCGGGGAGCTGTTTTTT. This codes for CASSLELAGAHTGELFF.